Presented here are 30 T cell receptor beta chains from one specimen sequenced in a study of blood T cell repertoires in COVID-19. Profiled with immunoSEQ multiplex PCR; TCRdb holds only in-frame clones, not every one. The sample shows some 160,000 clones, about 83% of them seen only once. The sample was peripheral blood. Receptors were obtained from an elderly woman with acute or convalescent COVID-19.

CDR3 in amino acids: CASSLSTSGTFAQYF. The CDR3 region has the DNA TGTGCCAGCAGTTTATCCACTAGCGGGACTTTTGCGCAGTACTTC. The gene calls are TRBV28 and TRBJ2-7, with 10 bases that match TRBD2. Germline values: CDR1 MDHEN, CDR2 SYDVKM. J gave up 9 bases and V 1 base, and 9 bases lay outside the gene matches. The CDR3 contains 15 residues.

J is TRBJ2-1 and V is TRBV24-1; 7 bases map to TRBD2. The CDR3 totals 15 residues. Germline values: CDR1 KGHDR, CDR2 SFDVKD. The V segment lost 7 bases and the J segment 0 bases; nucleotides outside the gene matches: 5. The CDR3 DNA follows: TGTGCCACCAGCAAGCGGGGAAGCTCCTACAATGAGCAGTTCTTC. It codes for CATSKRGSSYNEQFF.

J is TRBJ2-3 and V is TRBV19; weak D call: TRBD1 (5 bases). CDR1 and CDR2 (germline): LNHDA, SQIVND (reference sequence). V dropped 3 bases and J dropped 3 bases, with 10 bases sitting between them. This CDR3 spans 14 amino acids. The CDR3 sequence: CASSIMDTTDTQYF. The CDR3 nucleotides read TGTGCCAGTAGTATCATGGACACTACAGATACGCAGTATTTT.

The sample holds a few counts of this clone. This rearrangement joins TRBV28 to TRBJ1-2; 7 nucleotides agree with TRBD1. The germline V gene encodes CDR1 MDHEN and CDR2 SYDVKM. The CDR3 has 17 residues. Losses at the gene ends were 3 bases for V and 4 bases for J; bases not matched to a gene: 14. CDR3 amino acids: CASSFPTTGATTYGYTF. The CDR3 coding sequence is TGTGCCAGCAGTTTTCCAACTACAGGGGCAACCACCTATGGCTACACCTTC.

V gene TRBV4-1 combines with J gene TRBJ1-4; D possibly corresponds to TRBD1 (6 bases). This CDR3 is built from 14 residues. V lost 1 base and J 10 bases, leaving 13 bases between the germline ends. Germline CDR1 is MGHRA and CDR2 is YSYEKL. The DNA for the CDR3 is TGCGCCAGCAGCCAAGGGGCAGGGGAGAGAAAACTGTTTTTT. It encodes CASSQGAGERKLFF.

This chain links TRBV5-1 with TRBJ2-7; tentative D call: TRBD1 (6 bases). This CDR3 region has 13 residues. V was pared by 4 bases and J by 4 bases, with 12 bases between. From germline, CDR1 is SGHRS and CDR2 YFSETQ. CDR3 sequence: CASSLQDRYEQYF. The CDR3 DNA reads as TGCGCCAGCAGCCTTCAGGACAGATACGAGCAGTACTTC.

V and J are TRBV18 and TRBJ1-2; 8 bases agree with TRBD1. CDR1 and CDR2 from the germline V gene are KGHSH and LQKENI. The CDR3 sequence is 15 residues long. After removal of 3 bases from V and 6 bases from J, the junction contained 9 bases not matched to a gene. The CDR3 protein is CASSPPGGVYDGYTF. The CDR3 coding sequence is TGTGCCAGCTCACCTCCAGGGGGCGTCTACGATGGCTACACCTTC.

The chain employs TRBV10-2 and TRBJ2-7; the match to TRBD2 covers 11 bases. Germline assignment: CDR1 WSHSY and CDR2 SAAADI. CDR3 length equals 15 residues. After removal of 2 bases from V and 1 base from J, the junction contained 1 base not matched to a gene. The CDR3 nucleotides are TGCGCCAGCAGTGAGAGGACTAGCGGGTCCTACGAGCAGTACTTC. The encoded protein is CASSERTSGSYEQYF.

The genes are TRBV2 and TRBJ1-1, with unresolved D. The germline V gene encodes CDR1 SNHLY and CDR2 FYNNEI. Trimming shortened V by 4 bases and J by 3 bases, and 15 bases separated the two germline ends. This CDR3 region has 15 residues. CDR3 residues: CASSGRIRRDTEAFF. Written as DNA, the CDR3 is TGTGCCAGCAGTGGCCGGATCCGGAGGGACACTGAAGCTTTCTTT.

This clone has a single count. V is TRBV14 and J is TRBJ2-7; D may be TRBD1 (5 bases). In germline, CDR1 is SGHDN, CDR2 FVKESK. The CDR3 runs to 13 residues. V shed 5 bases and J shed 2 bases, with 10 bases lying between them. The CDR3 reads CASSWGLTYEQYF. The CDR3 DNA reads TGTGCCAGCAGCTGGGGCCTTACCTACGAGCAGTACTTC. The full variable domain, with the rest looked up from reference TRBV14 and TRBJ2-7, is EAGVTQFPSHSVIEKGQTVTLRCDPISGHDNLYWYRRVMGKEIKFLLHFVKESKQDESGMPNNRFLAERTGGTYSTLKVQPAELEDSGVYFCASSWGLTYEQYFGPGTRLTVT.

This CDR3 reads CASTPGTVSNEQFF. The DNA of the CDR3 is TGTGCCAGCACCCCCGGGACAGTTTCTAATGAGCAGTTCTTC. The chain joins TRBV6-2 or TRBV6-3 to TRBJ2-1; TRBD1 aligns across 7 bases. Germline assignment: CDR1 MNHEY and CDR2 SVGEGT. The CDR3 is made up of 14 amino acids. V trimming: 7 bases; J trimming: 7 bases; junction bases outside the gene matches: 10.

The chain employs TRBV4-1 and TRBJ2-3, with 9 bases lining up with TRBD2. The J segment lost 6 bases and the V segment lost 5 bases, leaving 12 bases of the junction unmatched. The length of the CDR3 is 16 residues. Germline V gives CDR1 MGHRA, CDR2 YSYEKL. The CDR3 DNA is TGCGCCAGCAGCTTCCTGTCGGGACTAGCTCGGGATACGCAGTATTTT. Its protein is CASSFLSGLARDTQYF.

The V gene is TRBV2, the J gene TRBJ1-2, with D uncertain. V was pared by 6 bases and J by 6 bases, with 14 bases between. CDR3 length equals 13 residues. CDR1 is SNHLY, CDR2 FYNNEI, per germline. CDR3 bases: TGTGCCAGCAGCTCCCTGGAGATAAATGGCTACACCTTC. Translating it yields CASSSLEINGYTF. The full variable domain, in which reference TRBV2 and TRBJ1-2 provide the parts outside the CDR3, is EPEVTQTPSHQVTQMGQEVILRCVPISNHLYFYWYRQILGQKVEFLVSFYNNEISEKSEIFDDQFSVERPDGSNFTLKIRSTKLEDSAMYFCASSSLEINGYTFGSGTRLTVV.

The chain combines TRBV3-1 (or the pseudogene TRBV3-2) with TRBJ2-1; TRBD2 agrees at 13 bases. Germline V gene sequence: CDR1 LGHDT, CDR2 YNNKEL (reference sequence). The CDR3 has 17 amino acids. J was trimmed by 6 bases and V by 0 bases; bases with no gene match: 5. The CDR3 reads CASSQEGGLAGSNEQFF. In DNA, the CDR3 is TGTGCCAGCAGCCAAGAAGGGGGACTAGCGGGGTCCAATGAGCAGTTCTTC.

Here the CDR3 DNA reads TGTGCCAGCAGTTTAGCCGCGGGGTACGAGCAGTACTTC. This translates into CASSLAAGYEQYF. The chain links TRBV28 to TRBJ2-7; D is possibly TRBD2 (6 bases). The CDR3 length is 13 residues. Deletions cut 2 bases from V and 4 bases from J, with 9 bases between. The germline V gene has CDR1 MDHEN and CDR2 SYDVKM.

The sample holds a few counts of this clone. CDR3 region: CASSPRGPNTGELFF. The CDR3 DNA reads as TGTGCCAGCTCACCAAGGGGGCCGAACACCGGGGAGCTGTTTTTT. The chain is built from TRBV18 and TRBJ2-2; 7 bases agree with TRBD1. Losses at the gene ends were 2 bases for V and 0 bases for J; bases not matched to a gene: 0. The CDR3 has 15 amino acids. CDR1 and CDR2 (germline): KGHSH, LQKENI.

This chain uses TRBV2 with TRBJ1-1; D call uncertain. V was cut by 8 bases and J by 4 bases, with 14 bases left in between. The CDR3 length is 13 residues. Germline V gives CDR1 SNHLY, CDR2 FYNNEI. The DNA for the CDR3 is TGTGCCAGCGCAACAAGAGAGGGCACTGAAGCTTTCTTT. Translated, it gives CASATREGTEAFF.

This chain joins TRBV2 and TRBJ2-3; TRBD2 matches 12 bases. The CDR3 is 15 amino acids. Germline assignment: CDR1 SNHLY and CDR2 FYNNEI. Losses at the gene ends were 4 bases for V and 3 bases for J; bases not matched to a gene: 2. CDR3 sequence reads: CASSVTSGRTDTQYF. CDR3 coding DNA: TGTGCCAGCAGTGTCACTAGCGGGAGGACAGATACGCAGTATTTT.

This chain uses TRBV24-1 with TRBJ1-1, with D unresolved. Germline lookup yields CDR1 KGHDR and CDR2 SFDVKD. The CDR3 extends over 15 amino acids. V lost 4 bases and J 5 bases, leaving 16 bases between the germline ends. CDR3 bases: TGTGCCACCAGTGAGGGAGCACGGGATCTTACTGAAGCTTTCTTT. It codes for CATSEGARDLTEAFF.

This clone has more than one count but fewer than ten. The chain recombines TRBV19 with TRBJ1-5; D is unclear. The V gene's germline CDR1 is LNHDA and CDR2 SQIVND (reference sequence). The CDR3 covers 12 residues. Trimming pared 7 bases from V and 7 bases from J, leaving 11 bases between. CDR3 coding DNA: TGTGCCAGTACAACACGAGGACAGCCCCAGCATTTT. It codes for CASTTRGQPQHF.

This clone came up a few times. The chain joins TRBV7-9 to TRBJ2-1, with 7 bases lining up with TRBD1. Germline V CDR1 and CDR2: SEHNR, FQNEAQ (reference sequence). The CDR3 totals 11 residues. The J segment lost 8 bases and the V segment lost 9 bases, leaving 4 bases of the junction unmatched. DNA of the CDR3: TGTGCCAGTCAGGGGGAGTATGAGCAGTTCTTC. It encodes CASQGEYEQFF.

In nucleotides, the CDR3 is TGTGCCAGCAGCCAAGAGAGGCTAGCGGGGGCAGATACGCAGTATTTT. Amino acids: CASSQERLAGADTQYF. V and J are TRBV14 and TRBJ2-3, with 10 bases fitting TRBD2. Germline CDR1 SGHDN, CDR2 FVKESK. This CDR3 contains 16 residues. V dropped 0 bases and J dropped 4; count of bases not matched to a gene: 4.

The V call is TRBV5-1, the J call TRBJ1-5; 11 bases are shared with TRBD1. Germline CDR1 reads SGHRS; CDR2 reads YFSETQ. J was trimmed by 6 bases and V by 2 bases; bases with no gene match: 10. The CDR3 consists of 17 residues. The CDR3 coding sequence is TGCGCCAGCAGCTTAGTTCCCGGGACAGGGGGTGGTCAGCCCCAGCATTTT. Encoded protein: CASSLVPGTGGGQPQHF.

The rearrangement joins TRBV18 to TRBJ1-1; D uncertain. The CDR3 loop spans 15 amino acids. The V gene lost 3 bases and the J gene lost 1 base, with 12 bases spanning the gap. In germline, CDR1 is KGHSH, CDR2 LQKENI. The CDR3 loop reads CASSPPGLRNTEAFF. The CDR3, as DNA: TGTGCCAGCTCACCGCCAGGCCTGAGGAACACTGAAGCTTTCTTT.

This chain joins TRBV2 and TRBJ1-6, with D uncertain. The CDR3 sequence is 13 residues long. From germline, CDR1 is SNHLY and CDR2 FYNNEI. Trimming stripped 4 bases from V and 7 bases from J, with 8 bases between. The CDR3: CASSGLQNSPLHF. The CDR3 nucleotides read TGTGCCAGCAGTGGCCTACAGAATTCACCCCTCCACTTT.

This clone was observed a single time. The DNA of the CDR3 is TGTGCCAGCAGTTATTTTCGGACAGACAATCAGCCCCAGCATTTT. Its protein is CASSYFRTDNQPQHF. V gene TRBV28 combines with J gene TRBJ1-5, with a weak D call TRBD1 (6 bases). Germline CDR1 MDHEN, CDR2 SYDVKM. CDR3 length: 15 amino acids. Between the trimmed V and J ends, which lost 4 bases and 3 bases, there was a span of 13 bases.

The genes are TRBV18 and TRBJ2-7, with 7 bases fitting TRBD1. J was trimmed by 3 bases and V by 5 bases; bases with no gene match: 4. Germline assignment: CDR1 KGHSH and CDR2 LQKENI. The CDR3 covers 13 residues. The CDR3 reads CASSGDRVYEQYF. The CDR3 DNA sequence: TGTGCCAGCTCAGGGGACAGAGTCTACGAGCAGTACTTC. Filled out from reference TRBV18 and TRBJ2-7, the complete variable domain reads NAGVMQNPRHLVRRRGQEARLRCSPMKGHSHVYWYRQLPEEGLKFMVYLQKENIIDESGMPKERFSAEFPKEGPSILRIQQVVRGDSAAYFCASSGDRVYEQYFGPGTRLTVT.

The chain is built from TRBV10-2 and TRBJ2-1, with D perhaps matching TRBD2 (5 bases). The CDR3 loop spans 13 amino acids. Germline loops: CDR1 WSHSY, CDR2 SAAADI. V lost 9 bases and J 3 bases, leaving 12 bases between the germline ends. CDR3 in DNA: TGCGCCAGTCAGCCCGGGGTCTACAATGAGCAGTTCTTC. Its protein product is CASQPGVYNEQFF.

This rearrangement joins TRBV27 to TRBJ1-4; TRBD1 matches at 7 bases. The CDR3 length is 14 residues. Germline CDR1 MNHEY, CDR2 SMNVEV (reference sequence). V lost 6 bases, J lost 5 bases, and 6 bases stayed unmatched. The CDR3 loop reads CASSLQGTNEKLFF. The CDR3 DNA sequence: TGTGCCAGCAGCCTACAGGGGACAAATGAAAAACTGTTTTTT.

This chain connects TRBV5-1 to TRBJ2-3, with D perhaps TRBD1 (6 bases). CDR3 size: 13 residues. V was cut by 5 bases and J by 2 bases, with 9 bases left in between. CDR1 is SGHRS and CDR2 is YFSETQ in the germline V gene. CDR3 in amino acids: CASSGQYTDTQYF. In nucleotides, the CDR3 is TGCGCCAGCAGTGGACAGTACACAGATACGCAGTATTTT. The whole variable domain, filled in from reference TRBV5-1 and TRBJ2-3, reads KAGVTQTPRYLIKTRGQQVTLSCSPISGHRSVSWYQQTPGQGLQFLFEYFSETQRNKGNFPGRFSGRQFSNSRSEMNVSTLELGDSALYLCASSGQYTDTQYFGPGTRLTVL.